This paragraph covers one TCR beta chain sequence. Per the original data handling: From reference gene primer amplification, estimates of nucleated cell counts were derived. Generated by immunoSEQ multiplex PCR, the TCRdb table keeps only in-frame clones and is missing some. V, J and clone size were drawn from that table, and D and trimming were deduced from the DNA. Among 100,000 or so clones listed, about 75% were seen once. These data originate in a study of blood T cell repertoires in COVID-19. Study-level background: Donors in the United States, Italy and Spain gave samples during acute or convalescent COVID-19. T cells, B-cell-depleted T cells, or PBMCs supplied cDNA or gDNA.

Sequences were obtained from peripheral blood. The clonotype originates from a woman aged 70 to 79 with acute or convalescent COVID-19.

CDR3 coding DNA: TGCGCCAGCAGCTCGTCGACTAGCGGGGAAAGCACAGATACGCAGTATTTT. Translating it yields CASSSSTSGESTDTQYF. The genes are TRBV5-1 and TRBJ2-3; 11 bases are shared with TRBD2. Germline CDR1 is SGHRS and CDR2 is YFSETQ. J lost 0 bases, V lost 3 bases, and 6 bases had no gene match. The CDR3 covers 17 residues.